This entry is about one T cell receptor beta chain. The data derive from a study of T cell responses to AZD1222 COVID-19 vaccine. Study information: The analysis combined second doses at about 4 or about 12 weeks.

Assay: immunoSEQ multiplex PCR; the TCRdb copy retains only in-frame clones and omits some. The sample contains some 170,000 clones, over 85% of which appear only once. The V gene end was trimmed by 7 bases and the J gene end by 8 bases; junction bases not matched to a gene: 6. This CDR3 has 13 residues. From germline, CDR1 is LGHDT and CDR2 YNNKEL (reference sequence). The genes are TRBV3-1 (or the pseudogene TRBV3-2) and TRBJ1-4; 8 bases are a match to TRBD1. The source was peripheral blood, collected on day 0 of AZD1222 vaccination. The source is an adult in good health. CDR3 nucleotide sequence: TGTGCCAGCACAGGGGGCGCGGGGGAAAAACTGTTTTTT. The encoded protein is CASTGGAGEKLFF.